The text below deals with one TCR beta chain. The ends were cut back, 6 bases at V and 2 bases at J, with 12 bases in the middle. Germline V gene lookup returns CDR1 LNHDA and CDR2 SQIVND (reference sequence). CDR3 length: 14 residues. Patients selected for sequencing had displayed CD8+CD57+ cell expansion by flow cytometry. Genomic DNA, the template, was used for profiling of the TCR beta VDJ and CDR3. TCRdb reprocessed the reads with MiXCR, giving one entry per CDR3 protein. This table has 190,000 or so distinct CDR3 sequences, 48% appearing once. These data come from a study of CD8+CD57+ T cells in acquired aplastic anemia. Study-wide context: The average for DNA from sorted CD4+ and CD8+ cells was 3.2 ug.

The chain has TRBV19 and TRBJ2-3; no reliable D call. The sequence derives from a human donor with aplastic anemia. Sequenced material: sorted CD4+, CD8+, or CD8+CD57+ T cells (not recorded which) from PBMCs. The CDR3 DNA is TGTGCCAGTAGCGGTCCCGCCGACACAGATACGCAGTATTTT. Translating it yields CASSGPADTDTQYF. Filled out from reference TRBV19 and TRBJ2-3, the complete variable domain reads DGGITQSPKYLFRKEGQNVTLSCEQNLNHDAMYWYRQDPGQGLRLIYYSQIVNDFQKGDIAEGYSVSREKKESFPLTVTSAQKNPTAFYLCASSGPADTDTQYFGPGTRLTVL.